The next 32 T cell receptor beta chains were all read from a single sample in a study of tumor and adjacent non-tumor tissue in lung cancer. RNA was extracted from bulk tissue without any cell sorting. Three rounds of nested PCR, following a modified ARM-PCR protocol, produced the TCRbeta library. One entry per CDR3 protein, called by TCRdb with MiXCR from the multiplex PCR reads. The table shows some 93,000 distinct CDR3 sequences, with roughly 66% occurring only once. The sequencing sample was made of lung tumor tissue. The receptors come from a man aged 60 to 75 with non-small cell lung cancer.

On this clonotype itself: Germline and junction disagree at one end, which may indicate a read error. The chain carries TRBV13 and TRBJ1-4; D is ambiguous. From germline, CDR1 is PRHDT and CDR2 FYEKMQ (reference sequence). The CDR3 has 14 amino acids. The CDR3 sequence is CASSFGKANEKPFF. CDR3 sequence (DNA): TGTGCCAGCAGCTTCGGGAAGGCCAATGAAAAACCGTTTTTT.

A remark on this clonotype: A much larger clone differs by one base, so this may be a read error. CDR3 protein: CASSTPNSGNEQFF. In DNA form, the CDR3 reads TGTGCCAGCAGCACGCCGAATAGCGGGAATGAGCAGTTCTTC. This chain uses TRBV5-4 with TRBJ2-1; 7 positions match TRBD2. Germline V gives CDR1 SGHNT, CDR2 YYREEE (reference sequence). Trimming at V came to 4 bases and at J to 7 bases, leaving 8 bases not matched to a gene. The length of the CDR3 is 14 residues.

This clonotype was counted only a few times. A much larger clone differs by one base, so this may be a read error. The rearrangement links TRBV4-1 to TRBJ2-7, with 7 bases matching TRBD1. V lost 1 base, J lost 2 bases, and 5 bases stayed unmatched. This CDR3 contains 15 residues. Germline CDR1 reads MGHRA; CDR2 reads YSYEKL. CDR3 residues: CASSQGTGFTYEQYF. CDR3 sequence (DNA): TGCGCCAGCAGCCAAGGGACAGGTTTCACCTACGAGCAGTACTTC.

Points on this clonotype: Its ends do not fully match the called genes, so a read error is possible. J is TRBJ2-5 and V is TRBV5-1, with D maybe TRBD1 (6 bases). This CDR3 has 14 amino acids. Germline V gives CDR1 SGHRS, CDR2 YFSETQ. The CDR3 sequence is CASAPTGIQETQYF. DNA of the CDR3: TGCGCCAGTGCCCCGACAGGAATCCAAGAGACACAGTACTTC.

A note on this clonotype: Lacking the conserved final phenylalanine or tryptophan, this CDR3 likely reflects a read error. DNA for the CDR3: TGTGCCATCAGCTTAGTATGGGCAGGGATAAATGAGCAGTTCATC. Translated: CAISLVWAGINEQFI. This chain links TRBV11-1 with TRBJ2-1; the D gene is possibly TRBD1 (5 bases). This CDR3 has 15 amino acids. Looked up from germline, CDR1 is SGHAT and CDR2 is FQDESV (reference sequence).

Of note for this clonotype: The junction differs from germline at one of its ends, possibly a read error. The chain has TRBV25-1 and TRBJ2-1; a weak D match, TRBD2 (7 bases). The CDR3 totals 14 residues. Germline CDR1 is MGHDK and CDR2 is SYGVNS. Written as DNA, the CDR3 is TGTACCAGCAGCTCTGGAGGGGGGGTCTTTGAGCAGTTCTTC. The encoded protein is CTSSSGGGVFEQFF.

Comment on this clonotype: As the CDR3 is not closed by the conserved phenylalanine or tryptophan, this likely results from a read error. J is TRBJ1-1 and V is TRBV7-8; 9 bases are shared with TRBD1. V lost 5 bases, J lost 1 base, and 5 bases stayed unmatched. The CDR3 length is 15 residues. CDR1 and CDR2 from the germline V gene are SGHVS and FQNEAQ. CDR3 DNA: TGTGCCAGCAGCATGGGGACAGGGCCGAACACTGAAGCTTTCTGT. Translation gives CASSMGTGPNTEAFC.

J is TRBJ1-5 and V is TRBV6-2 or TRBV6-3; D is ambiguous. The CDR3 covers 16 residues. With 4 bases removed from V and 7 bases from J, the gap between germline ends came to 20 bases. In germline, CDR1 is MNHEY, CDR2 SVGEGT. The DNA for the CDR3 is TGTGCCAGCAGTTGCCTATCGACGGTTCTCGAACAGCCCCAGCATTTT. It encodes CASSCLSTVLEQPQHF.

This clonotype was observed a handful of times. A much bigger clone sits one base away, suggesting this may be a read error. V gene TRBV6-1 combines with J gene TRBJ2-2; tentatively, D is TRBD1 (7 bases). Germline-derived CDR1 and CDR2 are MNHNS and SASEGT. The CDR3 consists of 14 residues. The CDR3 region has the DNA TGTGCCAGCAGGCGGGACAGTAACACCGAGGAGCTGTTTTTT. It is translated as CASRRDSNTEELFF.

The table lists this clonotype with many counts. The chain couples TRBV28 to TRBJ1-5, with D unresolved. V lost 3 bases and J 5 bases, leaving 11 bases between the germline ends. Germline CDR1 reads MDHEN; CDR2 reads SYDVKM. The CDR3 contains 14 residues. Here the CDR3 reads CASSFRQPDQPQHF. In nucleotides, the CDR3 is TGTGCCAGCAGTTTTCGGCAGCCAGATCAGCCCCAGCATTTT.

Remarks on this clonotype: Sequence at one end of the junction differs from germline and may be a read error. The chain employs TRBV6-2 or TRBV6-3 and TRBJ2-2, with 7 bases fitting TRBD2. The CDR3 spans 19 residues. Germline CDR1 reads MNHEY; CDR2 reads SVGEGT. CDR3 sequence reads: CASSHATPGRERYPGEMFF. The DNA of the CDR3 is TGTGCCAGCAGCCACGCAACCCCGGGGAGGGAGCGATACCCCGGGGAGATGTTTTTT.

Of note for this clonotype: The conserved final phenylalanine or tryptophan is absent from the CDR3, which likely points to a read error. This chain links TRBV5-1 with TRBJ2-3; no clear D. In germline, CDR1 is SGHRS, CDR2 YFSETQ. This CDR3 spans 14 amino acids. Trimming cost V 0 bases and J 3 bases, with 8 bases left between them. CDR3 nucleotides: TGCGCCAGCAGCTTGGAGGCTCATACAGATACGCAGTATCTT. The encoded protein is CASSLEAHTDTQYL.

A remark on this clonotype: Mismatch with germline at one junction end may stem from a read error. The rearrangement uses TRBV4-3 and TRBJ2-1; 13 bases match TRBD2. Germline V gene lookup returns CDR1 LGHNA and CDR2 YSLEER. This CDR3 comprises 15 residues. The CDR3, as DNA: TGCACCAGCAGTCAAGACGGGACTAGCGGGGCTGAGCAGTTCTTC. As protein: CTSSQDGTSGAEQFF.

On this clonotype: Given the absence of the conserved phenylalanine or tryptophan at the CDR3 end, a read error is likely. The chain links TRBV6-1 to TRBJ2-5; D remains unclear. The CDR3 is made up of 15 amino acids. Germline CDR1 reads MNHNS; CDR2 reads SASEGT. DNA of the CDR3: TGTGCTAGCAGTGAAGTCTCTGCGGCCCGGGAGACCCAGTACCTC. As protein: CASSEVSAARETQYL.

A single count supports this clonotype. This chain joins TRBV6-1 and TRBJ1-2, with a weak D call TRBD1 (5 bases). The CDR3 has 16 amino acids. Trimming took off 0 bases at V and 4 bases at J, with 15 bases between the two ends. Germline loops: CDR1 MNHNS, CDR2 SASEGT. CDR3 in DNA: TGTGCCAGCAGTGAAGCGCATTCAGGGACGGCCTATGGCTACACCTTC. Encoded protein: CASSEAHSGTAYGYTF.

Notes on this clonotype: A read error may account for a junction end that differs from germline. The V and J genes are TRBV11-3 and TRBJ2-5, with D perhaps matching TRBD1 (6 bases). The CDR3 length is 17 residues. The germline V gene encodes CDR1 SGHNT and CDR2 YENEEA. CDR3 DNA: TGTTCCAGCAGCTTAGCAACAGGGCTTACCAACCAAGAGACCCAGTACTTC. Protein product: CSSSLATGLTNQETQYF.

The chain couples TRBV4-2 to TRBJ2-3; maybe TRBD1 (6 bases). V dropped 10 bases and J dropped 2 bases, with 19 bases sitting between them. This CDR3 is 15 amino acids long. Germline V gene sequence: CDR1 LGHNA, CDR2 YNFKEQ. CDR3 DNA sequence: TGTGCCAACATCACCCAGGACAGAGACACAGATACGCAGTATTTT. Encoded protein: CANITQDRDTDTQYF.

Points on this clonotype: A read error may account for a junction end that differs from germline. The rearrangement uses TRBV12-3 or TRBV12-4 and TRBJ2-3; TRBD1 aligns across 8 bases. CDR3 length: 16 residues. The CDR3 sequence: CVSSSSYRGITDTQYF. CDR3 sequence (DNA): TGTGTCAGCAGTTCCAGTTACAGGGGGATCACAGATACGCAGTATTTT.

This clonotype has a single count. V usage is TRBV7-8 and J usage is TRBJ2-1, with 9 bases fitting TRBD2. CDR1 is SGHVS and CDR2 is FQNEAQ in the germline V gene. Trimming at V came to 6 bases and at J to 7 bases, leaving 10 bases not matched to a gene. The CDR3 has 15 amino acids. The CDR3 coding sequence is TGTGCCAGCAGTTACAGAATTAGCGGGAGTAATGAGCAGTTCTTC. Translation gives CASSYRISGSNEQFF.

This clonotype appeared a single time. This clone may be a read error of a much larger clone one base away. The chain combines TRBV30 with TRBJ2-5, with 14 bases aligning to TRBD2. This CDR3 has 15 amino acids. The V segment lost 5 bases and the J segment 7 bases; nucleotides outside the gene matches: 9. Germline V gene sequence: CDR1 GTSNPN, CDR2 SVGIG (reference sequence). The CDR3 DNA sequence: TGTGCCTGGGGACTAGCGGGAGGAGTCGGGGGGACCCAGTACTTC. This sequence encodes CAWGLAGGVGGTQYF. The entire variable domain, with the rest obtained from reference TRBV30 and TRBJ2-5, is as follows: SQTIHQWPATLVQPVGSPLSLECTVEGTSNPNLYWYRQAAGRGLQLLFYSVGIGQISSEVPQNLSASRPQDRQFILSSKKLLLSDSGFYLCAWGLAGGVGGTQYFGPGTRLLVL.

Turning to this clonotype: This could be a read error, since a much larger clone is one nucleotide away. CDR3 loop: CSVGEGTDAQYF. CDR3 nucleotides: TGCAGCGTAGGCGAGGGAACAGATGCGCAGTATTTT. The V gene is TRBV29-1, the J gene TRBJ2-3, with a possible D match to TRBD2 (5 bases). The germline CDR1 and CDR2 sequences are SQVTM and ANQGSEA. The length of the CDR3 is 12 residues.

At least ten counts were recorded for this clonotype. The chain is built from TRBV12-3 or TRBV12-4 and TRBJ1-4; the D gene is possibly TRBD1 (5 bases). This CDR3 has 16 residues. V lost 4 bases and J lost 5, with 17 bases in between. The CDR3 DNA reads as TGTGCCAGCAGTTGGGGGTCAGGGAACAAGAATGAAAAACTGTTTTTT. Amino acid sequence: CASSWGSGNKNEKLFF.

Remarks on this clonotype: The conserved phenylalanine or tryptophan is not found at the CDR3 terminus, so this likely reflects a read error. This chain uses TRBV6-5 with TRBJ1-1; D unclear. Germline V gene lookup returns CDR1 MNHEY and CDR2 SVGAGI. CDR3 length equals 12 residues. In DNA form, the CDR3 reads TGTACCAGCAGTTACGGGGAATCTGAAGCTTTCTCT. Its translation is CTSSYGESEAFS.

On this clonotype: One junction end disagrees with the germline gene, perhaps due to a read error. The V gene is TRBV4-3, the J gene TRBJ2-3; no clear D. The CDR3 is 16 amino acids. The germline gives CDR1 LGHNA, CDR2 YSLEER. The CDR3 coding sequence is TGCGCCAGCAACCAAGTTCCTGGCGGAACCATGGATATGCAGTATTTT. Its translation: CASNQVPGGTMDMQYF.

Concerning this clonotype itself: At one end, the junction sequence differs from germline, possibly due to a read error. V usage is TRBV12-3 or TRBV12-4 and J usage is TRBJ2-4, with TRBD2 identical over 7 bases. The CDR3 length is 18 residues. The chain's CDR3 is CAGSSGLVKPIAKNIQYF. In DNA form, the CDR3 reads TGTGCCGGCAGTTCCGGACTAGTAAAACCTATAGCCAAAAACATTCAGTACTTC.

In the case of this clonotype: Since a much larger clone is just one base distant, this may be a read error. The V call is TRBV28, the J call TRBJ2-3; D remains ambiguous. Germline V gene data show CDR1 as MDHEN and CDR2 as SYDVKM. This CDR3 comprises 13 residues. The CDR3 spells CASRDPHQDTQFF. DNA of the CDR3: TGTGCCAGCAGGGATCCACACCAAGATACGCAGTTTTTT. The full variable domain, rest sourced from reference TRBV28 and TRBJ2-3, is DVKVTQSSRYLVKRTGEKVFLECVQDMDHENMFWYRQDPGLGLRLIYFSYDVKMKEKGDIPEGYSVSREKKERFSLILESASTNQTSMYLCASRDPHQDTQFFGPGTRLTVL.

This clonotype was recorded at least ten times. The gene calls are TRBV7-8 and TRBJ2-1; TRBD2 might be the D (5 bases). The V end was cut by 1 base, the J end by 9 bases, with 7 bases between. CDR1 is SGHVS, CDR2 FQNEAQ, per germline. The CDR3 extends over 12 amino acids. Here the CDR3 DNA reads TGTGCCAGCAGCTTAGTAGGGAGTGAGCAGTTCTTC. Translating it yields CASSLVGSEQFF.

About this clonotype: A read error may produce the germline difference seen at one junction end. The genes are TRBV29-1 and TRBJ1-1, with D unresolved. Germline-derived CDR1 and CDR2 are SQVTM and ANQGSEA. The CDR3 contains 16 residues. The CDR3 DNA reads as TGCAGCGTTGAGGCCGGCTCTACCTGGAGGAACACTGAAGGTTTCTTT. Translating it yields CSVEAGSTWRNTEGFF.

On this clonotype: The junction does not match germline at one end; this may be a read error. DNA for the CDR3: TGTGCCAGCAGGGGACTAGCGGGGGCCGGGGGGGATACGCGGTATTTT. Protein product: CASRGLAGAGGDTRYF. The V call is TRBV6-1, the J call TRBJ2-3, with 14 bases lining up with TRBD2. CDR3 length: 16 residues. Germline V gene lookup returns CDR1 MNHNS and CDR2 SASEGT.

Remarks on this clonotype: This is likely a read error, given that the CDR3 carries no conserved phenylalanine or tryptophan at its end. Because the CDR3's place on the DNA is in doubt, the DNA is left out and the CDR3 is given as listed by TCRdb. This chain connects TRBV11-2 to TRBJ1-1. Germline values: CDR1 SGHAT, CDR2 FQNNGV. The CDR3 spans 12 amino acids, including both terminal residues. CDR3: CANSRVSTETFL.

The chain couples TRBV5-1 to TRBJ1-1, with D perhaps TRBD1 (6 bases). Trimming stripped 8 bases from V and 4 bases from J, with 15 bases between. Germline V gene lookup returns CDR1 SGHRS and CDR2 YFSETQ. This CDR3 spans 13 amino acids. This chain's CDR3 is CARSQNRATEAFF. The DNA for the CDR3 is TGCGCCAGGAGTCAAAACAGGGCCACTGAAGCTTTCTTT.

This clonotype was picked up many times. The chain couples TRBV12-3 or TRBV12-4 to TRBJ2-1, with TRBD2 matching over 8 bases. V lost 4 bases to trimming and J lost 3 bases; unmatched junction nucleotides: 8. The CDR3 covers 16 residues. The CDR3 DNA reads TGTGCCAGCAGTTCCCCTGAGGGACTAGGCTACAATGAGCAGTTCTTC. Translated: CASSSPEGLGYNEQFF.